This is a list of T cell receptor beta chains from one sample in a study of blood T cell repertoires in COVID-19. Generated by immunoSEQ multiplex PCR, the TCRdb table keeps only in-frame clones and is missing some. There are roughly 150,000 clones in the sample; about 87% occur only once, and about 2.6% lies in the top ten. The source material was peripheral blood. The receptor source for this set is an elderly woman with COVID-19, enrolled during active disease. Each CDR3 is given with its conserved first and last residue. A D gene is named only where the DNA matches it firmly. Only part of the rows carry a size: once, few, many, or a class if the clone is expanded.

J	D	size	V	DNA	CDR3
TRBJ2-3	-	-	TRBV5-1	TGCGCCAGCAGCTTGACCCCAGGAACGGATACGCAGTATTTT	CASSLTPGTDTQYF
TRBJ1-6	-	-	TRBV19	TGTGCCAGTAGTATCGGGAATTCACCCCTCCACTTT	CASSIGNSPLHF
TRBJ1-5	TRBD1	-	TRBV2	TGTGCCAGCTCGGACAGGGTGGGCAATCAGCCCCAGCATTTT	CASSDRVGNQPQHF
TRBJ1-4	TRBD1	-	TRBV28	TGTGCCAGCAGTGCCCCCAGGGGGCGGGACGGTGAAAAACTGTTTTTT	CASSAPRGRDGEKLFF
TRBJ1-1	TRBD1	-	TRBV4-1	TGCGCCAGCAGCCAAGCCTACAGGGGAGTTGACACTGAAGCTTTCTTT	CASSQAYRGVDTEAFF
TRBJ1-2	-	-	TRBV2	TGTGCCAGCAGCCTGGCAGGAGGCTACACCTTC	CASSLAGGYTF
TRBJ2-1	TRBD2	-	TRBV5-4	TGTGCCAGCAGCTTGGGACTAGCGGGAGGTCTCAATGAGCAGTTCTTC	CASSLGLAGGLNEQFF
TRBJ2-5	-	-	TRBV7-9	TGTGCCAGCAGCTCGAACAGGGAGAGACCCCAGTACTTC	CASSSNRERPQYF
TRBJ2-3	TRBD2	-	TRBV6-5	TGTGCCAGCAGTCCAGCGGGACTCTCCACAGATACGCAGTATTTT	CASSPAGLSTDTQYF
TRBJ2-2	-	-	TRBV2	TGTGCCAGCAGGGAGGGACAGACGAACACCGGGGAGCTGTTTTTT	CASREGQTNTGELFF
TRBJ1-6	-	-	TRBV7-2	TGTGCCAGCAGCTTAGCGCAGGCTTCACCCCTCCACTTT	CASSLAQASPLHF
TRBJ2-7	TRBD1	-	TRBV10-3	TGTGCCGGATCGGGACAGGGTAAGAACGAGCAGTACTTC	CAGSGQGKNEQYF
TRBJ2-5	-	once	TRBV6-5	TGTGCCAGCAGTCGCGTTGGCTCGGGGACCCAGTACTTC	CASSRVGSGTQYF
TRBJ1-1	-	-	TRBV19	TGTGCCAGTAGTACAAGGGGGAACACTGAAGCTTTCTTT	CASSTRGNTEAFF
TRBJ1-3	-	-	TRBV9	TGTGCCAGCAGCCCAGAGGGCCAACCACCTGGAAACACCATATATTTT	CASSPEGQPPGNTIYF
TRBJ2-3	TRBD2	-	TRBV7-9	TGTGCCAGCAGCTTAGTAACTAGCGGGACTAGCACAGATACGCAGTATTTT	CASSLVTSGTSTDTQYF
TRBJ2-1	-	-	TRBV7-8	TGTGCCAGCAGCCTAGTCGGTTATGAGCAGTTCTTC	CASSLVGYEQFF
TRBJ1-1	-	-	TRBV5-1	TGCGCCAGCAGCTTTGGGGGGGCCCCGAACACTGAAGCTTTCTTT	CASSFGGAPNTEAFF
TRBJ2-2	TRBD2	once	TRBV5-1	TGCGCCAGCAGCACCGGACTAGCGGCTTTAGGGGAGCTGTTTTTT	CASSTGLAALGELFF
TRBJ2-1	-	-	TRBV10-3	TGTGCCATCAGTGAGTCAGGACAGCAGAGGAATGAGCAGTTCTTC	CAISESGQQRNEQFF
TRBJ1-1	-	-	TRBV7-2	TGTGCCAGCAGGCGTCCGGGGAACACTGAAGCTTTCTTT	CASRRPGNTEAFF
TRBJ1-1	TRBD1	-	TRBV6-2/TRBV6-3	TGTGCCAGCAGTTCGACAGGGCCGGTCGCTGAAGCTTTCTTT	CASSSTGPVAEAFF
TRBJ1-2	TRBD1	-	TRBV29-1	TGCAGCGTTGAACTTGGAGCAGGGGGCGTTGGTGGCTACACCTTC	CSVELGAGGVGGYTF
TRBJ1-4	-	-	TRBV18	TGTGCCAGCTCGTCCGGGACACTATCAACTAATGAAAAACTGTTTTTT	CASSSGTLSTNEKLFF
TRBJ2-5	TRBD2	-	TRBV7-7	TGTGCTAGCAGCTTAGCCTTAGCGGGAGGGCAAGAGACCCAGTACTTC	CASSLALAGGQETQYF
TRBJ1-2	TRBD1	-	TRBV5-4	TGTGCCAGCAGCGGAACAGGGGTTCATGGCTACACCTTC	CASSGTGVHGYTF
TRBJ2-3	-	-	TRBV7-2	TGTGCCAGCAGCTTAGCTCTGAGCACAGATACGCAGTATTTT	CASSLALSTDTQYF
TRBJ2-5	-	-	TRBV3-1/TRBV3-2	TGTGCCAGCAGCCAAGATAAGATCTCCGGAGAGACCCAGTACTTC	CASSQDKISGETQYF
TRBJ2-1	TRBD1	-	TRBV29-1	TGCAGCGTGGGGGTTGGACAGGGCGACTACAATGAGCAGTTCTTC	CSVGVGQGDYNEQFF
TRBJ2-1	TRBD2	-	TRBV7-3	TGTGCCAGCAGCCCTGGGACTAGCCTTGAGCAGTTCTTC	CASSPGTSLEQFF
TRBJ1-1	-	-	TRBV12-3/TRBV12-4	TGTGCCAGCAGTAGGGGGATTAACACTGAAGCTTTCTTT	CASSRGINTEAFF
TRBJ2-1	TRBD2	-	TRBV7-8	TGTGCCAGCAGCCTGCTAGCGGGAGGGACCTACAATGAGCAGTTCTTC	CASSLLAGGTYNEQFF
TRBJ2-3	-	-	TRBV5-8	TGTGCCAGCAGCGCGGACCAAGGGGGCACAGATACGCAGTATTTT	CASSADQGGTDTQYF